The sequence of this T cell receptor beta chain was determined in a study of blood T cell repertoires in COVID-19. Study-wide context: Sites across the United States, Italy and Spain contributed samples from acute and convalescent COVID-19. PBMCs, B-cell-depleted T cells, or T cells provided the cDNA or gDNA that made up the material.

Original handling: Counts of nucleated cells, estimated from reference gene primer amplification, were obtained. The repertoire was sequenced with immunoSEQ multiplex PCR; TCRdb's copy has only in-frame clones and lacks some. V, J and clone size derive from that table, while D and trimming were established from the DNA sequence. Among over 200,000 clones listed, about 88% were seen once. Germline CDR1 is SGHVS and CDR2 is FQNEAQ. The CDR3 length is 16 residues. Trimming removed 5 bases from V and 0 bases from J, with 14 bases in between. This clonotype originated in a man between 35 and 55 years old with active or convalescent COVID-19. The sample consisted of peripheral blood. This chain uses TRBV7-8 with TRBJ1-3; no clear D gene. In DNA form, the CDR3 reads TGTGCCAGCAGCCTACGGGTCGAGGACTCTGGAAACACCATATATTTT. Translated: CASSLRVEDSGNTIYF.